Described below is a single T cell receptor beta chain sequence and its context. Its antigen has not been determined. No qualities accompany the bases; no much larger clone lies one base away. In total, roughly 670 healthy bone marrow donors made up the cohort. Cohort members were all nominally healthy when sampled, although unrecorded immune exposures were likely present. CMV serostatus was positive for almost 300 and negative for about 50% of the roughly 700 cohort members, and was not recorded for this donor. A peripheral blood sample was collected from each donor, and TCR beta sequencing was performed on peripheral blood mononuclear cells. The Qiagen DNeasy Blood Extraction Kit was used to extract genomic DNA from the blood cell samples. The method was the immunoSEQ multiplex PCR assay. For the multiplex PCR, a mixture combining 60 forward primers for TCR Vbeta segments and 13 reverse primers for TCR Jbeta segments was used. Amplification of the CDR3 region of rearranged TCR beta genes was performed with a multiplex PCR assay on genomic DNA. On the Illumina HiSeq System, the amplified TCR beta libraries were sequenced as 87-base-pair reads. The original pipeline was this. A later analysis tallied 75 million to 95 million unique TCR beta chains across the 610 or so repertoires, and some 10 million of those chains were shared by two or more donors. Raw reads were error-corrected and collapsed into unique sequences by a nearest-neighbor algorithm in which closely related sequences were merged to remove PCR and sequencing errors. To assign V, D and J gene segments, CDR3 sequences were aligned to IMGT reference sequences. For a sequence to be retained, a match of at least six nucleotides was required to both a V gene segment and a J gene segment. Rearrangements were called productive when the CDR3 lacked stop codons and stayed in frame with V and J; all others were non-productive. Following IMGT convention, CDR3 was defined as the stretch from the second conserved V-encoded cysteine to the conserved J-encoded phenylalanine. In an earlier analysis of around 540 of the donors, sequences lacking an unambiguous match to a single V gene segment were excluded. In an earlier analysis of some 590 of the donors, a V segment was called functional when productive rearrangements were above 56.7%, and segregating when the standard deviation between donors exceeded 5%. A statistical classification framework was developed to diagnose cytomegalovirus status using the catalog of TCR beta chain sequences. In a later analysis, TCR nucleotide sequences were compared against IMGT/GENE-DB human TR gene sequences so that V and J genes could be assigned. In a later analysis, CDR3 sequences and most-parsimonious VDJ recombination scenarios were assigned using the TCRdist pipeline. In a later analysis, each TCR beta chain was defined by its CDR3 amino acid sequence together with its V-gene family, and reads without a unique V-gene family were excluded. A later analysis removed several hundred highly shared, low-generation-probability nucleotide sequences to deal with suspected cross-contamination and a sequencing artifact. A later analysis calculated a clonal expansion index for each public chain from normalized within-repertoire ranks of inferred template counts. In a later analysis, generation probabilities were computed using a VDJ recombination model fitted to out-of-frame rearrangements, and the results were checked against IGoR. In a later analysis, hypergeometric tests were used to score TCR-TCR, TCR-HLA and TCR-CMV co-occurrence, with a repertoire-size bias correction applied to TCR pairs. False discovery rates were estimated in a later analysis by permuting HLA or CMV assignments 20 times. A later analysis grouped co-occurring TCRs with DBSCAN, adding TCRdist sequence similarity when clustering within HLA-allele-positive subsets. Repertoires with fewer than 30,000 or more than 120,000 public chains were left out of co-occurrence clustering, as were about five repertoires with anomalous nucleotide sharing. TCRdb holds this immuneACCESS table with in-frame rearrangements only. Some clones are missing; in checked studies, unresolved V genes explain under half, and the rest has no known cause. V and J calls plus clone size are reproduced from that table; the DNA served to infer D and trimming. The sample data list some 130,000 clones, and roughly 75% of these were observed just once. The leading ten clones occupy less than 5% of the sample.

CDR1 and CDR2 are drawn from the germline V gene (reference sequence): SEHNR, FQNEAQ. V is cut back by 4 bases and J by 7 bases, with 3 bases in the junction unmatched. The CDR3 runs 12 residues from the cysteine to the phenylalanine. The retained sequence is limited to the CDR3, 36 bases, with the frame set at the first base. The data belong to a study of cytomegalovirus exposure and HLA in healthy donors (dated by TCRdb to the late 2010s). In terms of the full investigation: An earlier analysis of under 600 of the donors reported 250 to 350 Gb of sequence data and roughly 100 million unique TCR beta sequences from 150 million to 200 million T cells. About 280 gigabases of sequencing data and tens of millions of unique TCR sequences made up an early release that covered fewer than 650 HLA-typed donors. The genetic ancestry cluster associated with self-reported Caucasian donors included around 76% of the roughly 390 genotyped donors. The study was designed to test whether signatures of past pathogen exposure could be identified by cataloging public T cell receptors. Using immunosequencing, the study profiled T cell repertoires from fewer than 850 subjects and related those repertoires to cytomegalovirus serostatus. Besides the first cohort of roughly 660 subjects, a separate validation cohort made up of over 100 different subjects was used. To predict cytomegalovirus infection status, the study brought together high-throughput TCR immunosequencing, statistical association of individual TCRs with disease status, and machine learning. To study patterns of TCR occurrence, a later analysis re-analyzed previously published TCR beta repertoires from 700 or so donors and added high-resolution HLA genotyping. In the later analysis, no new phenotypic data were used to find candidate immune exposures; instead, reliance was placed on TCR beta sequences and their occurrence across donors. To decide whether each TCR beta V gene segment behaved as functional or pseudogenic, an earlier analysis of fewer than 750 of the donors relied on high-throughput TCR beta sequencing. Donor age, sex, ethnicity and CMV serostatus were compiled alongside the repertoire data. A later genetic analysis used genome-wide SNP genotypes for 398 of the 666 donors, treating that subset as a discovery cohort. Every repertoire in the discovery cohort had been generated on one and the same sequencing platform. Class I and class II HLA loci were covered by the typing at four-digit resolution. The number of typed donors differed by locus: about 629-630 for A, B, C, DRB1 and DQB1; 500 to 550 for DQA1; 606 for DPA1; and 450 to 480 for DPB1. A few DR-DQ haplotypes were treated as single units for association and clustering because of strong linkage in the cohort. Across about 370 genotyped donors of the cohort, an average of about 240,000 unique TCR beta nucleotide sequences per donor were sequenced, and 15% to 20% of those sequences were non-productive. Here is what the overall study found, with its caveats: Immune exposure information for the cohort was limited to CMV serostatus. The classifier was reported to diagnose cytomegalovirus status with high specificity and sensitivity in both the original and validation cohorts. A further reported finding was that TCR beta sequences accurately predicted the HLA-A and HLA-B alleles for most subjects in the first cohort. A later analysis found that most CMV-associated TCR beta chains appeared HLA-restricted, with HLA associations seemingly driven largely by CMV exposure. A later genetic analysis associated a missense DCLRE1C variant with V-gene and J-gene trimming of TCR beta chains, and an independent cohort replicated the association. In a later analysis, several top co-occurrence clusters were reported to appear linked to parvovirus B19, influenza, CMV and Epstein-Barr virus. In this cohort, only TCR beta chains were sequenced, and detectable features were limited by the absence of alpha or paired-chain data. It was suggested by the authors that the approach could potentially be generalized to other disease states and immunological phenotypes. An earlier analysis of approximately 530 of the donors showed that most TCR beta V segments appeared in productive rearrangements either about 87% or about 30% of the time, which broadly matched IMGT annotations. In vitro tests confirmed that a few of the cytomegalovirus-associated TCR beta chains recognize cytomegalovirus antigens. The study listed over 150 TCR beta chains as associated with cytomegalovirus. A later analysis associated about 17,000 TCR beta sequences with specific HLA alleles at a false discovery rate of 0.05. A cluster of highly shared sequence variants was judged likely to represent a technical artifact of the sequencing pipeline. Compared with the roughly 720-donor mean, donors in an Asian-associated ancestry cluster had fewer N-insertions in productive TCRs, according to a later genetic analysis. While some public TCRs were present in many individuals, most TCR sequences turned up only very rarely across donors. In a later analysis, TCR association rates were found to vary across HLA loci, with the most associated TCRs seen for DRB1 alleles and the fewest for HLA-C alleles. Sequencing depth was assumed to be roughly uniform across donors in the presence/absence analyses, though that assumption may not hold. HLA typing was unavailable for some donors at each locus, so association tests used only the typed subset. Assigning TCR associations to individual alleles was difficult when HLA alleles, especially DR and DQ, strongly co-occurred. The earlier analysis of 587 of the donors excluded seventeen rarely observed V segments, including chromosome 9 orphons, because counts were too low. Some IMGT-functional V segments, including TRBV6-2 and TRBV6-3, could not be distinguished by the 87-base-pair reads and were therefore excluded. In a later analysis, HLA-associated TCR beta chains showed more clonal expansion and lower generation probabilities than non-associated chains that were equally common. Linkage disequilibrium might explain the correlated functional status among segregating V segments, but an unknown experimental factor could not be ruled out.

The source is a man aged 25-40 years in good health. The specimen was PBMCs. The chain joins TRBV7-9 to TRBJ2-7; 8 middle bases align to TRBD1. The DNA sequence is TGTGCCAGCAGCTGGACAGGGACGGAGCAGTACTTC. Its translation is CASSWTGTEQYF.